A selection of T cell receptor beta chains follows, all from one sample in a study of blood T cell repertoires in COVID-19. Data came from immunoSEQ multiplex PCR; TCRdb stores just in-frame clones and leaves some out. This repertoire shows 330,000 or so clones, roughly nine tenths found once; its top ten account for 3.9%. The material sequenced was peripheral blood. The receptors stem from a woman aged 55-75 years with COVID-19, enrolled during active disease. CDR3s include the opening cysteine and the closing phenylalanine or tryptophan. D genes are given only for firm matches. Some rows have no size entry. The others give once, few or many, or a class for an expanded clone.

D: -
size: -
V: TRBV2
J: TRBJ1-3
DNA: TGTGCCAGCAGTGAAGCGGGCTTAAGGAGGGTGGGAAACACCATATATTTT
CDR3: CASSEAGLRRVGNTIYF

D: -
size: once
V: TRBV18
J: TRBJ1-1
DNA: TGTGCCAGCTCAAGCTCGCCGACAGAAGACACTGAAGCTTTCTTT
CDR3: CASSSSPTEDTEAFF

D: -
size: -
V: TRBV21-1
J: TRBJ1-1
DNA: TGTGCCAGCAGCACAAGGACAGGGGGCGGGGAAAAAACTGAAGCTTTCTTT
CDR3: CASSTRTGGGEKTEAFF

D: -
size: many
V: TRBV5-5
J: TRBJ2-7
DNA: TGTGCCAGCAGCCCTATCCGGGACAACTACGAGCAGTACTTC
CDR3: CASSPIRDNYEQYF

D: -
size: -
V: TRBV6-6
J: TRBJ1-5
DNA: TGTGCCAGCAGTTTGGGGGGATACAATCAGCCCCAGCATTTT
CDR3: CASSLGGYNQPQHF

D: -
size: -
V: TRBV5-6
J: TRBJ2-5
DNA: TGTGCCAGCAGCTCATCTTTCAGGGGCCGAGAGACCCAGTACTTC
CDR3: CASSSSFRGRETQYF

D: -
size: -
V: TRBV7-8
J: TRBJ1-2
DNA: TGTGCCAGCAGCTTACTGACAGCTGGCTACACCTTC
CDR3: CASSLLTAGYTF

D: TRBD1
size: -
V: TRBV20-1
J: TRBJ2-7
DNA: TGCAGTGCGACGAACAGGGGGGAGCAGTACTTC
CDR3: CSATNRGEQYF

D: TRBD2
size: -
V: TRBV2
J: TRBJ2-7
DNA: TGTGCCAGCAGTGATAACAGCGGGGGGCGCTACGAGCAGTACTTC
CDR3: CASSDNSGGRYEQYF

D: -
size: -
V: TRBV6-1
J: TRBJ1-1
DNA: TGTGCCAGCAGTGATCAAGGGGGTCCTGAAGCTTTCTTT
CDR3: CASSDQGGPEAFF

D: TRBD1
size: many
V: TRBV7-3
J: TRBJ1-5
DNA: TGTGCCAGCAGCTTAAAGTCAGGGAGGCAGGGGGCGTTTGATCAGCCCCAGCATTTT
CDR3: CASSLKSGRQGAFDQPQHF

D: -
size: -
V: TRBV5-1
J: TRBJ1-3
DNA: TGCGCCAGCAGCTTGGGCAGTGCTGGAAACACCATATATTTT
CDR3: CASSLGSAGNTIYF

D: -
size: -
V: TRBV3-1/TRBV3-2
J: TRBJ1-5
DNA: TGTGCCAGCAGCCCCTTTTTCTATAGCAATCAGCCCCAGCATTTT
CDR3: CASSPFFYSNQPQHF

D: -
size: -
V: TRBV20-1
J: TRBJ2-5
DNA: TGCAGTGCTACTCAAGAGACCCAGTACTTC
CDR3: CSATQETQYF

D: -
size: -
V: TRBV19
J: TRBJ2-2
DNA: TGTGCCAGTCGGAAGGGCGGGTTAAACACCGGGGAGCTGTTTTTT
CDR3: CASRKGGLNTGELFF

D: TRBD2
size: few
V: TRBV5-4
J: TRBJ2-1
DNA: TGTGCCAGCAGCTTGGACTCACTAGCGGGGGGTCGGAATGAGCAGTTCTTC
CDR3: CASSLDSLAGGRNEQFF

D: -
size: -
V: TRBV6-2/TRBV6-3
J: TRBJ1-1
DNA: TGTGCCAGCAGTTACGCGCCAGGGAAGAACACTGAAGCTTTCTTT
CDR3: CASSYAPGKNTEAFF

D: -
size: -
V: TRBV9
J: TRBJ1-1
DNA: TGTGCCAGCAGCGTAGTATCAGGGTACACTGAAGCTTTCTTT
CDR3: CASSVVSGYTEAFF

D: -
size: few
V: TRBV4-1
J: TRBJ2-2
DNA: TGCGCCAGCAGCCCTGAAGGGGGAGATACCGGGGAGCTGTTTTTT
CDR3: CASSPEGGDTGELFF